This T cell receptor (beta chain) was observed in a study of blood T cell repertoires in COVID-19. The overall study: The United States, Italy and Spain were the sources of the acute and convalescent COVID-19 samples.

Some clones are missing from TCRdb's copy, which holds only in-frame ones; the method was immunoSEQ multiplex PCR. This sample has about 400,000 clones, with approximately 89% found just once. Cohort placement rested on clinical history that participants reported themselves. CDR1 LGHNT and CDR2 FRNRAP come from the germline V gene. The CDR3 consists of 15 residues. V dropped 2 bases and J dropped 8; count of bases not matched to a gene: 9. The origin of this receptor is a woman aged 25 to 39 who had recovered from COVID-19. This chain connects TRBV12-5 to TRBJ1-2, with 9 positions matching TRBD1. Sample: PBMCs or T cells enriched from blood (not recorded which). The CDR3 spells CASGLFGTGLGGYTF. Written as DNA, the CDR3 is TGTGCTAGTGGTTTGTTCGGGACAGGGCTGGGCGGCTACACCTTC.